This T cell receptor (beta chain) was observed in a study of post-analysis software for immune sequencing data. Study-level points and caveats: Elevated frequency relative to controls characterized four to six TRBV segments in patients, TRBV5-6, TRBV5-1 and TRBV20-1 among them.

Unique molecular identifiers were carried by the TCR beta cDNA libraries. MiXCR was run by TCRdb on the PCR reads, yielding one entry per CDR3 protein. The sample lists fewer than 900,000 distinct CDR3 sequences, approximately 44% seen once, with roughly 4.9% in the top ten. This clonotype was observed a handful of times. As yet, its antigen is unknown. Germline lookup yields CDR1 LNHNV and CDR2 YYDKDF (reference sequence). This CDR3 region has 16 residues. The junction had 6 bases not matched to a gene; V was cut back by 3 bases and J by 3 bases. The chain has TRBV15 and TRBJ2-3, with TRBD1 matching over 10 bases. The material sequenced was blood. The source is a girl between 5 and 17 years old with multiple sclerosis. Here the CDR3 reads CATSSSRDRGTDTQYF. The CDR3 DNA follows: TGTGCCACCAGCAGTTCCCGGGACAGGGGTACAGATACGCAGTATTTT.